Presented here are 8 T cell receptor beta chains from one specimen sequenced in a study of OX40 agonist ivuxolimab in advanced cancers. Assay used: immunoSEQ multiplex PCR; TCRdb lists only in-frame clones, some missing. The data contain about 17,000 clones, around nine tenths of them seen just once; the ten biggest clones take up approximately 20%. This sample comprised CD4+ or CD8+ T cells sorted from blood, obtained in a trial of the OX40 agonist ivuxolimab. These receptors were taken from an adult with an advanced solid tumor such as melanoma, head and neck, liver or kidney cancer.

The chain carries TRBV27 and TRBJ2-2; D uncertain. Germline-derived CDR1 and CDR2 are MNHEY and SMNVEV (reference sequence). The V end lost 2 bases, the J end lost 4 bases, and 2 bases lay between the germline ends. The CDR3 is 12 residues long. The DNA of the CDR3 is TGTGCCAGCAGTTTAAGCACCGGGGAGCTGTTTTTT. Translating it yields CASSLSTGELFF.

The chain combines TRBV29-1 with TRBJ2-2, with D tentatively TRBD2 (5 bases). V lost 5 bases and J lost 4, with 11 bases in between. This CDR3 is built from 13 residues. Germline V CDR1 and CDR2: SQVTM, ANQGSEA. Written as DNA, the CDR3 is TGCAGCGTTCCCGGGAAAATCACCGGGGAGCTGTTTTTT. Protein sequence: CSVPGKITGELFF.

V is TRBV28 and J is TRBJ1-3; D unclear. Germline loops: CDR1 MDHEN, CDR2 SYDVKM. The ends were cut back, 7 bases at V and 0 bases at J, with 4 bases in the middle. This CDR3 contains 12 residues. The CDR3 sequence: CASNSSGNTIYF. CDR3 DNA: TGTGCCAGCAACAGCTCTGGAAACACCATATATTTT. Looking up the rest from reference TRBV28 and TRBJ1-3 gives the full variable domain: DVKVTQSSRYLVKRTGEKVFLECVQDMDHENMFWYRQDPGLGLRLIYFSYDVKMKEKGDIPEGYSVSREKKERFSLILESASTNQTSMYLCASNSSGNTIYFGEGSWLTVV.

The chain joins TRBV6-6 to TRBJ2-5; either TRBD1 or TRBD2 may fit D (6 bases each). The germline V gene has CDR1 MNHNY and CDR2 SVGAGI (reference sequence). The CDR3 covers 14 residues. V was shortened by 5 bases and J by 7 bases, with 17 bases between the two germline ends. CDR3: CASSTRDIGRTQYF. CDR3 DNA: TGTGCCAGCAGTACCCGGGACATCGGGAGGACCCAGTACTTC.

V usage is TRBV7-8 and J usage is TRBJ2-7; D gene uncertain. V was trimmed by 8 bases and J by 2 bases, leaving 10 bases between them. Per germline, CDR1 SGHVS and CDR2 FQNEAQ. The CDR3 contains 12 residues. The CDR3 DNA sequence: TGTGCCAGCGCGGACGGAACCTACGAGCAGTACTTC. Encoded protein: CASADGTYEQYF.

The chain recombines TRBV7-3 with TRBJ1-1; 8 bases are shared with TRBD1. The CDR3 contains 15 residues. Germline CDR1 is SGHTA and CDR2 is FQGTGA. V gave up 6 bases and J gave up 1 base; unmatched junction bases: 7. CDR3 sequence reads: CASSPTGGSNTEAFF. CDR3 coding DNA: TGTGCCAGCAGTCCAACAGGGGGTTCGAACACTGAAGCTTTCTTT.

This rearrangement joins TRBV7-9 to TRBJ2-5; a possible D gene is TRBD1 (5 bases). From germline, CDR1 is SEHNR and CDR2 FQNEAQ (reference sequence). This CDR3 is built from 13 residues. V lost 6 bases to trimming and J lost 4 bases, with 12 bases between them. The CDR3 here is CASRQDAGETQYF. The CDR3 nucleotides read TGTGCCAGCAGACAGGACGCTGGAGAGACCCAGTACTTC.

The chain joins TRBV6-6 to TRBJ2-5; the D gene is possibly TRBD2 (7 bases). The germline V gene encodes CDR1 MNHNY and CDR2 SVGAGI (reference sequence). With 5 bases removed from V and 1 base from J, the gap between germline ends came to 11 bases. The CDR3 extends over 14 amino acids. CDR3 region: CASSKGGSQETQYF. CDR3 in DNA: TGTGCCAGCAGTAAGGGGGGGTCCCAAGAGACCCAGTACTTC.